Sequencing of this T cell receptor beta chain was carried out in a study of T cells in Graves' hyperthyroidism and ophthalmopathy (dated by TCRdb to about 2019). Study-level background: Peripheral blood samples were taken at the time of initial diagnosis, prior to any treatment. In several Graves' hyperthyroidism patients, the study also compared T-cell repertoires from thyroid tissue with T-cell repertoires from blood. To identify TCR V-J signatures that set the groups apart, the researchers used a discovery cohort of roughly 100 patients, made up of 40 to 45 with Graves' ophthalmopathy and about 59 with stable Graves' hyperthyroidism. Prospective prediction of ophthalmopathy was tested in an independent validation cohort of some 19 hyperthyroidism patients and 17 patients who later progressed to ophthalmopathy. For training and testing, the approximately 97 patients in the discovery cohort were randomly divided in a 7:3 ratio. The paper reports TCR Vbeta CDR3 sequencing of approximately 140 peripheral blood samples: over 40 ophthalmopathy, under 85 hyperthyroidism and approximately 17 progressor patients. After sampling, hyperthyroidism patients received methimazole starting at 30 mg daily, and ophthalmopathy patients received high-dose intravenous methylprednisolone.

TCR beta CDR3 regions were amplified from RNA transcripts. The first round of RT-PCR for the TCR CDR3 was performed with the HTBI primer set and the Qiagen OneStep RT-PCR kit. The libraries were constructed in a second round of multiplex PCR and then size-selected and purified. The libraries were sequenced on an Illumina HiSeq2000 using paired-end 100 bp reads. The published analysis was carried out like this. Raw data were processed with SOAPnuke, discarding reads with adapters, uncalled bases, mean Phred below 15, or no exact constant-primer or identifier match. High-quality paired reads were merged with COPE v1.2.5, and unique nucleotide sequences were defined as clonotypes. MiTCR v1.1 was used to align clonotypes to the IMGT TRBV, TRBD and TRBJ reference segments. The analysis included only V-J combinations with a frequency above 0.0001, which together covered around 99% of the repertoires. A TCS score was defined as the ratio of F50 (clonal expansion) to E x V (chaos), with BLOSUM62-based TCRdist applied between CDR3 peptides within each V-J. Welch's t-statistics and random forest reduced around 510 V-J features to under 15, which were used in a naive Bayes classifier (R e1071). TCRdb reprocessing: public reads trimmed at Q25 with fastp, clones called with MiXCR, in-frame beta chains kept. One record per CDR3 amino acid sequence lists the most common genes and DNA. The V and J calls reflect TCRdb's pipeline rather than the authors' work. Recorded for this sample are 550,000 to 800,000 distinct CDR3 sequences; less than 20% of them occurred a single time. Roughly 8% of the sample belongs to the ten largest clones.

General findings and caveats noted by the study authors: Most expanded thyroid clonotypes (frequency above 0.001) were also detected in blood, a finding suggesting that blood repertoires may reflect thyroid immune responses. In cross-validation, a model built on a 13 V-J signature told ophthalmopathy apart from stable hyperthyroidism with 85% to 90% sensitivity and around 83% specificity, and in testing the same model reached 80%/75%. No statistical method was used to set the sample size in advance, and investigators knew the group allocation. In validation, progression to ophthalmopathy was predicted by the model with roughly 69% sensitivity and around 75% specificity, a median of roughly 6 months before onset.

Remarks on this clonotype: Its recognized antigen is unknown. There are no base qualities to consult, and no much larger clone falls within one base.

The germline V gene yields SNHLY for CDR1 and FYNNEI for CDR2. Relative to germline, V is missing 5 bases and J is missing 6 bases, with 7 bases of the junction outside any gene match. There are 14 amino acids in the CDR3, from cysteine to phenylalanine inclusive. Just CDR3 DNA is preserved here, 42 bases in frame from base 1. Graves' hyperthyroidism was defined as stable when no progression to ophthalmopathy occurred over 18 months of follow-up. The hyperthyroidism patients were between 18 and 65 years old and newly diagnosed, with a disease duration of less than 2 months. Any patient with an uncontrolled infection, another autoimmune disease, pregnancy or lactation was excluded. Clinical symptoms, serum thyroxine and TRAb, thyroid ultrasound, and orbital computed tomography formed the basis for the diagnoses. Ficoll-Paque density gradient centrifugation was used to isolate PBMCs from 8 to 10 ml of fresh peripheral blood. Trizol reagent was used to extract total RNA, and RNA quality was then checked on an Agilent 2100 Bioanalyzer.

The clonotype was recovered from a man between 18 and 35 years old with Graves' hyperthyroidism. The chain uses TRBV2 and TRBJ2-7, and TRBD1 aligns with 10 junction nucleotides. The sequenced material came from blood. The CDR3 in this case is CASSRTGTGAEQYF. The DNA sequence follows: TGTGCCAGCAGTCGAACCGGGACAGGGGCCGAGCAGTACTTC.